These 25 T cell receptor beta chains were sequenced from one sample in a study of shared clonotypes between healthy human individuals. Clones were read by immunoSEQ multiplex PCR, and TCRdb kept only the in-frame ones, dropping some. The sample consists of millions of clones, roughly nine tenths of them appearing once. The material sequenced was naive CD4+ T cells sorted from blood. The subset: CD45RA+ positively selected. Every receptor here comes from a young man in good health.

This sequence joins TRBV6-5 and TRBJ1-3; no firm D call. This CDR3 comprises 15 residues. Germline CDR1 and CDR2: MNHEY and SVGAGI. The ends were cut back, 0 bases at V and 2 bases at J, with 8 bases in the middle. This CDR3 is CASSYSGMAGNTIYF. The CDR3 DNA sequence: TGTGCCAGCAGTTACTCTGGCATGGCTGGAAACACCATATATTTT.

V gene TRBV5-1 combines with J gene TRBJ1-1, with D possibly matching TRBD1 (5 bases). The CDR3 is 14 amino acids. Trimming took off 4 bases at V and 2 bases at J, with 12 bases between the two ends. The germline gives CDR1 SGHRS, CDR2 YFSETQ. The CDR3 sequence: CASSQWGLNTEAFF. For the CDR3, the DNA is TGCGCCAGCAGCCAATGGGGCCTTAACACTGAAGCTTTCTTT.

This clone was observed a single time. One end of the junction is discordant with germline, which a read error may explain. The CDR3, as DNA: TGTGCCAGCAGAGTAACAGGGTTGGACACTGAAGCCTTCTTT. Protein product: CASRVTGLDTEAFF. This chain links TRBV2 with TRBJ1-1; TRBD1 is a possible D gene (6 bases). Germline V lookup: CDR1 SNHLY, CDR2 FYNNEI. The CDR3 runs to 14 residues.

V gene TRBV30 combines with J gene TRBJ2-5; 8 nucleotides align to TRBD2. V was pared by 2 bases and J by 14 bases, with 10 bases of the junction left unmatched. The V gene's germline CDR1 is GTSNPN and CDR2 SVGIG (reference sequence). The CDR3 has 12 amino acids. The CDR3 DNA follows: TGTGCCTGGAGTTCACCCGGACTAGCTCCATACTTC. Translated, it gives CAWSSPGLAPYF.

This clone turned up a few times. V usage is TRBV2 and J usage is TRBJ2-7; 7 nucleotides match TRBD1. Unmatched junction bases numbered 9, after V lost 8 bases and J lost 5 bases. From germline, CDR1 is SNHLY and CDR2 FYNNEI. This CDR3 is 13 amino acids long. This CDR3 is CASEGTVLHEQYF. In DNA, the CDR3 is TGTGCCAGCGAGGGGACAGTACTCCACGAGCAGTACTTC.

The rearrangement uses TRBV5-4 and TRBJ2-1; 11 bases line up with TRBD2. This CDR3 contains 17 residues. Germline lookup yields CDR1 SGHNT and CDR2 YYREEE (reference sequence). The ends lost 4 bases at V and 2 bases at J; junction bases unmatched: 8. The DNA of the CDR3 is TGTGCCAGCAGCCCACGGACTAGCGGGTCGCCCTACAATGAGCAGTTCTTC. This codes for CASSPRTSGSPYNEQFF. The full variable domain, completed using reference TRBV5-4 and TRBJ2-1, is ETGVTQSPTHLIKTRGQQVTLRCSSQSGHNTVSWYQQALGQGPQFIFQYYREEENGRGNFPPRFSGLQFPNYSSELNVNALELDDSALYLCASSPRTSGSPYNEQFFGPGTRLTVL.

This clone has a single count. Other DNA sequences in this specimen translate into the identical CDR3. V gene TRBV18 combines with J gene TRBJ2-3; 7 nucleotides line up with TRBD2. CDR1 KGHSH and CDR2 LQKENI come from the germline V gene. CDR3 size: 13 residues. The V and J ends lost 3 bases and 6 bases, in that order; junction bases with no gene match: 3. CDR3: CASSPQGGDTQYF. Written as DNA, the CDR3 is TGTGCCAGCTCACCCCAGGGAGGGGATACGCAGTATTTT.

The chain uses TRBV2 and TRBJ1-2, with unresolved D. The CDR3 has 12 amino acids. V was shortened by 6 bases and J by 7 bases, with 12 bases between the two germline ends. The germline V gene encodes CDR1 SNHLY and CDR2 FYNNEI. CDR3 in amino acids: CASSSGISGYTF. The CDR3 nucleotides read TGTGCCAGCAGCAGTGGGATCTCTGGCTACACCTTC.

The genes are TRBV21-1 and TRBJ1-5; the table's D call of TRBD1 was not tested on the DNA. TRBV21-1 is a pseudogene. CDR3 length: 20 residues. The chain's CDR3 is CASSKNLIRVTQDSNQPQHF. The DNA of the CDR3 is TGTGCCAGCAGCAAAAATTTAATCAGGGTCACCCAAGATAGCAATCAGCCCCAGCATTTT.

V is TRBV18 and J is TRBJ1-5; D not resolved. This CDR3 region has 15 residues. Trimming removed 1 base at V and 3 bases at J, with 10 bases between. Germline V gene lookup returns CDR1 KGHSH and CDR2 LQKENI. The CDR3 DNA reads TGTGCCAGCTCACCACGGGAGGGAGACAATCAGCCCCAGCATTTT. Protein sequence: CASSPREGDNQPQHF.

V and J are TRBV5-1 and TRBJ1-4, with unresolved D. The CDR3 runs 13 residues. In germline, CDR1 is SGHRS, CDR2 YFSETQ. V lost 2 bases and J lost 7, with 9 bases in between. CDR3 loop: CASSFSSSEKLFF. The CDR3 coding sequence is TGCGCCAGCAGCTTCTCGTCATCTGAAAAACTGTTTTTT.

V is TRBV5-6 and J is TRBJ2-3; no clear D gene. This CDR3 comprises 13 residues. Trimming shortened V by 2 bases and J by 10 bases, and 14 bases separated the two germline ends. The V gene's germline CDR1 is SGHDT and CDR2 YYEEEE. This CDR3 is CASSFAILRAQYF. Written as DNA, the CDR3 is TGTGCCAGCAGCTTTGCCATCCTAAGGGCGCAGTATTTT.

CDR3 residues: CASRAGGYNEQFF. CDR3 DNA sequence: TGTGCCAGCAGGGCGGGAGGTTACAATGAGCAGTTCTTC. This sequence joins TRBV6-1 and TRBJ2-1; TRBD2 matches 8 bases. V trimming: 6 bases; J trimming: 4 bases; junction bases outside the gene matches: 2. Germline lookup yields CDR1 MNHNS and CDR2 SASEGT. The CDR3 loop spans 13 amino acids.

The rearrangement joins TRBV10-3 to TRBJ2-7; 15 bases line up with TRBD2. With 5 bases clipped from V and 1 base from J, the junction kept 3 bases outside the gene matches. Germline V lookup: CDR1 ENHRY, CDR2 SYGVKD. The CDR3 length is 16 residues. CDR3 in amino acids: CAISQGLAGGSYEQYF. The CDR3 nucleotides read TGTGCCATCAGTCAGGGACTAGCGGGGGGTTCCTACGAGCAGTACTTC.

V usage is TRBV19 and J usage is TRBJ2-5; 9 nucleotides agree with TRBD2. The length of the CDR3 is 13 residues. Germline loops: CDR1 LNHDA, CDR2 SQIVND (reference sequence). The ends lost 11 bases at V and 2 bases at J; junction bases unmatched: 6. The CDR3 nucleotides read TGTGCCGCAAAAGCGGGGGGTCAAGAGACCCAGTACTTC. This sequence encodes CAAKAGGQETQYF.

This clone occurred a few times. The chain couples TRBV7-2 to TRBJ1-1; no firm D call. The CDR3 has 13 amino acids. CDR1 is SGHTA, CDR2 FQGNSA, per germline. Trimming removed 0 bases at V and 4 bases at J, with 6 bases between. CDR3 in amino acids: CASSLAFSTEAFF. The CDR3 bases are TGTGCCAGCAGCTTAGCCTTTTCCACTGAAGCTTTCTTT.

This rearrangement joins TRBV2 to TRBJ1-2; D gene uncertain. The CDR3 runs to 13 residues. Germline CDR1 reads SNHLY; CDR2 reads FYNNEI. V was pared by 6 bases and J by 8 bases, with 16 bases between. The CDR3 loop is CASSQQTREGYTF. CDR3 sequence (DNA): TGTGCCAGCAGCCAACAGACCCGAGAAGGCTACACCTTC. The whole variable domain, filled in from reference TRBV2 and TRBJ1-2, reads EPEVTQTPSHQVTQMGQEVILRCVPISNHLYFYWYRQILGQKVEFLVSFYNNEISEKSEIFDDQFSVERPDGSNFTLKIRSTKLEDSAMYFCASSQQTREGYTFGSGTRLTVV.

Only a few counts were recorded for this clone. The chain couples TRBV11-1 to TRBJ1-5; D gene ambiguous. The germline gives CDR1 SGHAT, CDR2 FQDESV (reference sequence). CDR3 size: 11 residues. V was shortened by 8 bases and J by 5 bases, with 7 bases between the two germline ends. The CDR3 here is CASDSHQPQHF. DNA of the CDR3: TGTGCCAGCGATAGTCATCAGCCCCAGCATTTT.

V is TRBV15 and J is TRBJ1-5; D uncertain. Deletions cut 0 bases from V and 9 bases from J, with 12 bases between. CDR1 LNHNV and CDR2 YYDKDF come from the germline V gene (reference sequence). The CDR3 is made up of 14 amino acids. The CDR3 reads CATSREGDGSPQHF. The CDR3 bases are TGTGCCACCAGCAGAGAGGGTGACGGCTCGCCCCAGCATTTT.

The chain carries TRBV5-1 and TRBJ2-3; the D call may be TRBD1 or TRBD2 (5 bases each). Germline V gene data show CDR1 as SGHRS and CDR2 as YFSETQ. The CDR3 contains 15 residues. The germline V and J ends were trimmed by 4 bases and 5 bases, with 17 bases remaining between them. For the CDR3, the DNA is TGCGCCAGCAGCACGCTAGGGACGGCCGGAGATACGCAGTATTTT. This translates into CASSTLGTAGDTQYF.

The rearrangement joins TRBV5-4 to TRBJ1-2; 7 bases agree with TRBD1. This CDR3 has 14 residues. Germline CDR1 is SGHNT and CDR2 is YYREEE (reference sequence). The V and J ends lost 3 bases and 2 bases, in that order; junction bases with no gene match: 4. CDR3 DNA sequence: TGTGCCAGCAGCTGGACAGGAAAAAACTATGGCTACACCTTC. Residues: CASSWTGKNYGYTF.

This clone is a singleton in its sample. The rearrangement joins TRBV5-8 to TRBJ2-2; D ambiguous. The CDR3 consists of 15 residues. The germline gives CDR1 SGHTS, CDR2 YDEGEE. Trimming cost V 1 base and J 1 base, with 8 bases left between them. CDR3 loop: CASSLQIMNTGELFF. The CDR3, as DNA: TGTGCCAGCAGCTTGCAGATTATGAACACCGGGGAGCTGTTTTTT.

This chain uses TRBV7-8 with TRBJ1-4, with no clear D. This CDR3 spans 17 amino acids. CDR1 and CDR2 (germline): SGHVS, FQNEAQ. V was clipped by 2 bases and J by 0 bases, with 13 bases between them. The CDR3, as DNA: TGTGCCAGCAGCTTACGAGGGCAAAGATCAACTAATGAAAAACTGTTTTTT. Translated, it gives CASSLRGQRSTNEKLFF.

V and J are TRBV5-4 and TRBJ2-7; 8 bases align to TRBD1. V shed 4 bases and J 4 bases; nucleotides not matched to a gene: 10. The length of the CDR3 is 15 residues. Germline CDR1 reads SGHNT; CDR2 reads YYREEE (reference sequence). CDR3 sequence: CASSPGQDSGYEQYF. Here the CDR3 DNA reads TGTGCCAGCAGCCCGGGACAGGACAGTGGATACGAGCAGTACTTC.

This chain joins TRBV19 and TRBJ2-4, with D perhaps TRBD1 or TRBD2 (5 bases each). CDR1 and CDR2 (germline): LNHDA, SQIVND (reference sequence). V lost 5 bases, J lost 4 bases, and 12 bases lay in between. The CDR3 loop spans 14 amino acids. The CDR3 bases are TGTGCCAGTAGTCTCGGGACGGCGAAAAACATTCAGTACTTC. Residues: CASSLGTAKNIQYF.